These 32 T cell receptor beta chains were sequenced from one sample in a study of T cell repertoires in cytomegalovirus infection. Antigen specificity for these receptors is unknown. TCRdb ran MiXCR on the reads and lists one entry per CDR3 protein. The sample consists of 310,000 or so distinct CDR3 sequences, approximately 25% of them appearing once. The sequences come from cultured PBMCs, collected from culture after CMV antigen stimulation. These receptors all come from a human donor in good health (CMV status not recorded). Some clones in this sample may be carry-over from other donors' samples.

This clonotype was seen repeatedly, ten times or more. The J gene is TRBJ2-7, the V gene TRBV6-2 or TRBV6-3; D unresolved. The germline CDR1 and CDR2 sequences are MNHEY and SVGEGT. V lost 5 bases to trimming and J lost 4 bases, with 6 bases between them. The CDR3 totals 11 residues. The CDR3: CASSNGYEQYV. In DNA form, the CDR3 reads TGTGCCAGCAGTAACGGTTACGAGCAGTACGTC.

The chain recombines TRBV27 with TRBJ1-2, with no clear D. Germline V gene lookup returns CDR1 MNHEY and CDR2 SMNVEV (reference sequence). This CDR3 is 13 amino acids long. V shed 4 bases and J shed 5 bases, with 11 bases lying between them. The CDR3 reads CASSSFWAYGYTF. CDR3 sequence (DNA): TGTGCCAGCAGTTCCTTTTGGGCTTATGGCTACACCTTC.

J is TRBJ1-2 and V is TRBV4-3, with D uncertain. There are 15 residues in the CDR3. Trimming took 0 bases from V and 2 from J, leaving 10 bases between them. Germline assignment: CDR1 LGHNA and CDR2 YSLEER. The CDR3 sequence: CASSQDHQRNYGYTF. The CDR3 bases are TGCGCCAGCAGCCAAGATCATCAGAGAAACTATGGCTACACCTTC.

The chain links TRBV19 to TRBJ1-2; perhaps TRBD1 as D (5 bases). In germline, CDR1 is LNHDA, CDR2 SQIVND (reference sequence). The CDR3 runs 15 residues. The V and J ends lost 5 bases and 3 bases respectively, with 16 bases between them. Written as DNA, the CDR3 is TGTGCCAGTAGTTTGTTGGCGGGGCTTCACTATGGCTACACCTTC. As protein: CASSLLAGLHYGYTF. Full variable domain (rest looked up from reference TRBV19 and TRBJ1-2): DGGITQSPKYLFRKEGQNVTLSCEQNLNHDAMYWYRQDPGQGLRLIYYSQIVNDFQKGDIAEGYSVSREKKESFPLTVTSAQKNPTAFYLCASSLLAGLHYGYTFGSGTRLTVV.

The chain carries TRBV10-1 and TRBJ2-1; 7 bases line up with TRBD2. V lost 6 bases and J lost 4; bases outside the gene matches: 9. Germline assignment: CDR1 WNHNN and CDR2 SYGVQD (reference sequence). The CDR3 covers 15 residues. CDR3 residues: CASSPGSGMYNEQFF. The CDR3 nucleotides are TGCGCCAGCAGCCCCGGGAGCGGGATGTACAATGAGCAGTTCTTC.

There are many counts of this clonotype. The V gene is TRBV7-2, the J gene TRBJ1-6; perhaps TRBD1 as D (5 bases). V lost 6 bases, J lost 8 bases, and 14 bases lay in between. CDR3 length equals 14 residues. Germline V gene data show CDR1 as SGHTA and CDR2 as FQGNSA. CDR3: CASRPSGADSPLHF. The CDR3, as DNA: TGTGCCAGCAGACCCAGCGGGGCAGATTCACCCCTCCACTTT.

This clonotype was picked up many times. The CDR3 nucleotides are TGTGCCAGCAGCTTAGTCATAGGCGGGAGGGGAAACAATGAGCAGTTCTTC. Translated: CASSLVIGGRGNNEQFF. The rearrangement links TRBV7-2 to TRBJ2-1; 9 bases match TRBD2. The CDR3 totals 17 residues. The germline V gene has CDR1 SGHTA and CDR2 FQGNSA. The ends lost 1 base at V and 5 bases at J; junction bases unmatched: 9.

The chain uses TRBV6-1 and TRBJ2-7; 9 bases fit TRBD1. Trimming removed 1 base from V and 6 bases from J; junction bases left unmatched: 7. CDR1 is MNHNS and CDR2 is SASEGT in the germline V gene. The CDR3 runs to 15 residues. CDR3 sequence: CASSEGGTGNSEQYV. The DNA for the CDR3 is TGTGCCAGCAGTGAAGGGGGGACAGGGAACTCCGAGCAGTACGTC.

This clonotype has at least ten counts. This chain links TRBV7-8 with TRBJ2-7; D is undetermined. V dropped 1 base and J dropped 12 bases, with 16 bases sitting between them. The CDR3 spans 13 residues. The germline V gene has CDR1 SGHVS and CDR2 FQNEAQ. The CDR3 DNA sequence: TGTGCCAGCAGCTTAGTCCCCGGACGACCTTTGTACGTC. Its translation is CASSLVPGRPLYV.

The chain employs TRBV7-6 and TRBJ2-1, with 11 nucleotides matching TRBD2. The CDR3 covers 17 residues. Germline V gene lookup returns CDR1 SGHVS and CDR2 FNYEAQ. The J segment lost 5 bases and the V segment lost 5 bases, leaving 11 bases of the junction unmatched. CDR3 amino acids: CASSPGIAGGYDNEQFF. The CDR3 DNA reads as TGTGCCAGCAGCCCAGGCATAGCGGGAGGGTATGACAATGAGCAGTTCTTC. Together with reference TRBV7-6 and TRBJ2-1, the CDR3 gives the full variable domain: GAGVSQSPRYKVTKRGQDVALRCDPISGHVSLYWYRQALGQGPEFLTYFNYEAQQDKSGLPNDRFSAERPEGSISTLTIQRTEQRDSAMYRCASSPGIAGGYDNEQFFGPGTRLTVL.

The rearrangement uses TRBV20-1 and TRBJ1-6; 7 nucleotides line up with TRBD1. CDR1 and CDR2 from the germline V gene are DFQATT and SNEGSKA (reference sequence). The V gene end was trimmed by 4 bases and the J gene end by 7 bases; junction bases not matched to a gene: 4. The CDR3 runs 13 residues. The CDR3 DNA follows: TGCAGTGCTAAGGGGACAGTGAATTCACCCCTCCACTTT. Protein product: CSAKGTVNSPLHF.

The chain combines TRBV27 with TRBJ1-1; a weak D match, TRBD1 (6 bases). From germline, CDR1 is MNHEY and CDR2 SMNVEV (reference sequence). The germline V and J ends were trimmed by 0 bases and 4 bases, with 12 bases remaining between them. The CDR3 contains 15 residues. Here the CDR3 reads CASSLSSGGATEAFF. The CDR3 bases are TGTGCCAGCAGTTTATCGTCGGGGGGGGCCACTGAAGCTTTCTTT.

This clonotype was observed a few times. This chain links TRBV24-1 with TRBJ1-1; no firm D call. CDR3 length: 14 residues. Germline loops: CDR1 KGHDR, CDR2 SFDVKD. Trimming stripped 8 bases from V and 6 bases from J, with 18 bases between. DNA of the CDR3: TGTGCCACCAAGTCCGGCGGATCGACCCCTGAAGCTTTCTTT. Translating it yields CATKSGGSTPEAFF.

The rearrangement links TRBV10-2 to TRBJ1-2; D is ambiguous. The CDR3 spans 15 residues. Between the trimmed V and J ends, which lost 3 bases and 7 bases, there was a span of 18 bases. Germline V gives CDR1 WSHSY, CDR2 SAAADI. The CDR3 sequence: CASSDIGRETSGYTF. DNA for the CDR3: TGCGCCAGCAGTGATATCGGCCGAGAGACGAGTGGCTACACCTTC.

The rearrangement links TRBV5-5 to TRBJ1-2, with a tentative D call TRBD1 (6 bases). The CDR3 loop spans 14 amino acids. CDR1 and CDR2 (germline): SGHKS, YYEKEE (reference sequence). Between the trimmed V and J ends, which lost 4 bases and 4 bases, there was a span of 14 bases. As DNA, the CDR3 is TGTGCCAGCAGCAGAGAGGACAGTTTCTATGGCTACACCTTC. Its translation: CASSREDSFYGYTF.

This clonotype was observed a few times. The rearrangement uses TRBV7-2 and TRBJ1-4; D is perhaps TRBD1 (5 bases). V lost 5 bases and J lost 7, with 17 bases in between. Germline V gene sequence: CDR1 SGHTA, CDR2 FQGNSA. This CDR3 is 15 amino acids long. The CDR3 loop is CASSVDGTKGEKLFF. The CDR3 bases are TGTGCCAGCAGCGTGGACGGGACGAAAGGTGAAAAACTGTTTTTT.

In the case of this clonotype: A clone one base away is much larger, so this may be a read error. The chain is built from TRBV7-8 and TRBJ1-1; D gene uncertain. V was clipped by 7 bases and J by 1 base, with 25 bases between them. The CDR3 is 18 residues long. Germline CDR1 and CDR2: SGHVS and FQNEAQ. The CDR3 bases are TGTGCCAGCACCCCCCAATACCGACCCGAACGGCAGAACACTGAAGCTTTCTTT. It codes for CASTPQYRPERQNTEAFF.

This clonotype was picked up many times. The chain couples TRBV7-2 to TRBJ2-7; tentative D call: TRBD2 (6 bases). The V gene lost 2 bases and the J gene lost 6 bases, with 14 bases spanning the gap. Per the germline V gene, CDR1 is SGHTA and CDR2 is FQGNSA. The length of the CDR3 is 14 residues. For the CDR3, the DNA is TGTGCCAGCAGCTTATGGGGCGGGACGGGCGAGCAGTACGTC. Translated, it gives CASSLWGGTGEQYV.

This chain connects TRBV4-1 to TRBJ1-1; 7 bases are a match to TRBD1. This CDR3 is built from 15 residues. Trimming removed 4 bases from V and 3 bases from J; junction bases left unmatched: 8. Germline loops: CDR1 MGHRA, CDR2 YSYEKL. DNA of the CDR3: TGCGCCAGCAGCCTCCGAATCACAGGGGACACTGAAGCTTTCTTT. Its translation is CASSLRITGDTEAFF.

This clonotype occurred a few times. The CDR3 DNA follows: TGCAGTGCGCCCCCGGCGGGCTCTGGAAACACCATATATTTT. Protein product: CSAPPAGSGNTIYF. The chain combines TRBV20-1 with TRBJ1-3; D unclear. The length of the CDR3 is 14 residues. The germline gives CDR1 DFQATT, CDR2 SNEGSKA (reference sequence). V lost 6 bases, J lost 0 bases, and 12 bases lay in between.

This clonotype was picked up many times. The chain uses TRBV7-2 and TRBJ1-3; 7 bases agree with TRBD1. CDR3 length equals 16 residues. V lost 2 bases and J lost 4; bases outside the gene matches: 8. Germline CDR1 is SGHTA and CDR2 is FQGNSA. The DNA of the CDR3 is TGTGCCAGCAGCTTAATGGACAGGAAAATAGGAAACACCATATATTTT. Encoded protein: CASSLMDRKIGNTIYF.

V gene TRBV5-6 combines with J gene TRBJ1-2, with 9 nucleotides matching TRBD1. V lost 0 bases and J lost 8; bases outside the gene matches: 8. CDR3 length equals 15 residues. The germline gives CDR1 SGHDT, CDR2 YYEEEE. CDR3 region: CASSLAFGTGYGYTF. The CDR3 bases are TGTGCCAGCAGCTTGGCTTTTGGGACAGGGTACGGCTACACCTTC.

This clonotype occurred a few times. The genes are TRBV29-1 and TRBJ2-2; the D gene is possibly TRBD1 (5 bases). The CDR3 length is 14 residues. Trimming took 1 base from V and 6 from J, leaving 12 bases between them. Germline V gives CDR1 SQVTM, CDR2 ANQGSEA. CDR3 amino acids: CSVEAGLNPGELFF. The CDR3 bases are TGCAGCGTTGAAGCAGGGTTAAATCCCGGGGAGCTGTTTTTT.

This clonotype was found many times. V is TRBV19 and J is TRBJ1-5; 8 positions agree with TRBD1. This CDR3 is built from 16 residues. V was clipped by 3 bases and J by 5 bases; unmatched bases: 9. CDR1 is LNHDA, CDR2 SQIVND, per germline (reference sequence). DNA of the CDR3: TGTGCCAGTAGTATTGTAGCCGGACAGGGCCATCAGCCCCAGCATTTT. It translates to CASSIVAGQGHQPQHF.

This clonotype was seen many times. The J gene is TRBJ1-5, the V gene TRBV28; 12 positions match TRBD1. CDR1 and CDR2 from the germline V gene are MDHEN and SYDVKM. The V segment lost 3 bases and the J segment 6 bases; nucleotides outside the gene matches: 12. The CDR3 has 18 residues. CDR3 coding DNA: TGTGCCAGCAGTTTGCGTTCTCTGGGACAGGGGGCCGGTCAGCCCCAGCATTTT. It encodes CASSLRSLGQGAGQPQHF.

In this sample, this clonotype turned up many times. The CDR3 coding sequence is TGTGCCAGTAGCAATCGATGGGGCTTTATCAGTGAGCAGTTCTTC. Encoded protein: CASSNRWGFISEQFF. This chain joins TRBV19 and TRBJ2-1, with D tentatively TRBD1 (5 bases). Germline CDR1 is LNHDA and CDR2 is SQIVND (reference sequence). The V end lost 6 bases, the J end lost 9 bases, and 21 bases lay between the germline ends. The CDR3 runs to 15 residues.

The CDR3 loop reads CASSSYLTSGSAGELFF. CDR3 sequence (DNA): TGTGCCAGCAGCTCCTACCTGACTAGCGGGAGCGCCGGGGAGCTGTTTTTT. The J gene is TRBJ2-2, the V gene TRBV6-2 or TRBV6-3; 12 positions agree with TRBD2. The V segment lost 6 bases and the J segment 6 bases; nucleotides outside the gene matches: 11. The CDR3 runs 17 residues. Germline-derived CDR1 and CDR2 are MNHEY and SVGEGT.

The chain carries TRBV20-1 and TRBJ1-4; D call uncertain. Germline lookup yields CDR1 DFQATT and CDR2 SNEGSKA (reference sequence). This CDR3 has 12 residues. Between the trimmed V and J ends, which lost 4 bases and 8 bases, there was a span of 11 bases. CDR3: CSATDFREKLFF. The CDR3 DNA reads as TGCAGTGCTACCGATTTCAGGGAAAAACTGTTTTTT.

This rearrangement joins TRBV2 to TRBJ2-5; TRBD2 matches 7 bases. V was pared by 6 bases and J by 7 bases, with 5 bases of the junction left unmatched. CDR1 is SNHLY, CDR2 FYNNEI, per germline. CDR3 size: 12 residues. The chain's CDR3 is CASRREGGTQYF. In DNA form, the CDR3 reads TGTGCCAGCAGGAGGGAGGGTGGGACCCAGTACTTC.

The V call is TRBV27, the J call TRBJ2-3; maybe TRBD1 (6 bases). The CDR3 sequence is 14 residues long. Trimming removed 9 bases from V and 3 bases from J, with 16 bases in between. Germline CDR1 is MNHEY and CDR2 is SMNVEV (reference sequence). CDR3 protein: CASKQGRNTDTQYF. DNA of the CDR3: TGTGCCAGTAAACAGGGTCGAAATACAGATACGCAGTATTTT.

This clonotype was detected many times. This chain joins TRBV7-8 and TRBJ2-1, with D possibly being TRBD1 or TRBD2 (5 bases each). This CDR3 is built from 21 residues. Trimming took off 5 bases at V and 5 bases at J, with 34 bases between the two ends. Per germline, CDR1 SGHVS and CDR2 FQNEAQ. CDR3 DNA: TGTGCCAGCAGCCAGAGGGGTTGGGGCAGCACCCCGAAAAGCGGCGACAATGAGCAGTTCTTC. Protein: CASSQRGWGSTPKSGDNEQFF. The complete variable domain, with remaining parts taken from reference TRBV7-8 and TRBJ2-1, reads GAGVSQSPRYKVAKRGQDVALRCDPISGHVSLFWYQQALGQGPEFLTYFQNEAQLDKSGLPSDRFFAERPEGSVSTLKIQRTQQEDSAVYLCASSQRGWGSTPKSGDNEQFFGPGTRLTVL.

This clonotype was counted many times. The gene calls are TRBV2 and TRBJ2-1; D ambiguous. V was pared by 3 bases and J by 7 bases, with 13 bases between. There are 14 residues in the CDR3. The germline V gene has CDR1 SNHLY and CDR2 FYNNEI. The CDR3: CASSDQSRRNEQFF. CDR3 bases: TGTGCCAGCAGTGATCAGTCTCGTAGGAATGAGCAGTTCTTC.